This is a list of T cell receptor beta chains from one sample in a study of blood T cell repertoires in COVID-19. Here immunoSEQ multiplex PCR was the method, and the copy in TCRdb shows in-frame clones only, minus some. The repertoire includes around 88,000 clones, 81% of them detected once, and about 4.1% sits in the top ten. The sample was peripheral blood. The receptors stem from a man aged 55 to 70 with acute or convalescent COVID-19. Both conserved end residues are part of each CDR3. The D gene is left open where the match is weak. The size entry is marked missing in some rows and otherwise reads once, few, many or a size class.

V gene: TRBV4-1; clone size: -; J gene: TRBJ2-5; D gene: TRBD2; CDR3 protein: CASSQTSGGQKETQYF; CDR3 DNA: TGCGCCAGCAGCCAGACTAGCGGGGGTCAGAAAGAGACCCAGTACTTC
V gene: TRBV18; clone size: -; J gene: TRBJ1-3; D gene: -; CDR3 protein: CASSPPAVSGNTIYF; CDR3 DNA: TGTGCCAGCTCACCACCGGCAGTCTCTGGAAACACCATATATTTT
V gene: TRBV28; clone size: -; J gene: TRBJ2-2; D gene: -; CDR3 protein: CASQAWAAGNTGELFF; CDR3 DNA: TGTGCCAGCCAAGCCTGGGCGGCGGGGAACACCGGGGAGCTGTTTTTT
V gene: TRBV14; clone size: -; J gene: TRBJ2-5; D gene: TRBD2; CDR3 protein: CASSPWRGGWETQYF; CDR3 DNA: TGTGCCAGCAGCCCTTGGCGGGGGGGTTGGGAGACCCAGTACTTC
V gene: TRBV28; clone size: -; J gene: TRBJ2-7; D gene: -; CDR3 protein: CASSLAVSSYEQYF; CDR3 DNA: TGTGCCAGCAGTTTAGCGGTCAGTTCCTACGAGCAGTACTTC
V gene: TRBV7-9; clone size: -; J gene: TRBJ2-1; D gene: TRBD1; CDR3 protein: CASSARDRAFF; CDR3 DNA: TGTGCCAGCAGCGCCCGGGACAGGGCCTTCTTC
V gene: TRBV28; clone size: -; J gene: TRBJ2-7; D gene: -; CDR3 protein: CASSSPGDSYEQYF; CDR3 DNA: TGTGCCAGCAGTTCGCCAGGGGACTCCTACGAGCAGTACTTC
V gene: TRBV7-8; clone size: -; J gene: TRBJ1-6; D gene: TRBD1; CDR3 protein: CASSLTGGQGFSPLHF; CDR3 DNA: TGTGCCAGCAGCTTGACAGGGGGACAGGGGTTTTCACCCCTCCACTTT
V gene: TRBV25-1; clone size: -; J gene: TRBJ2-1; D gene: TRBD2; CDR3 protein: CASSDHSGGSNEQFF; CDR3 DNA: TGTGCCAGCAGTGATCACAGCGGGGGGTCAAATGAGCAGTTCTTC
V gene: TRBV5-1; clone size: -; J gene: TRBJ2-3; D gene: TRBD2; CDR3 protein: CASSGTSGMPIDTQYF; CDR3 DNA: TGCGCCAGCAGCGGAACTAGCGGAATGCCAATTGATACGCAGTATTTT
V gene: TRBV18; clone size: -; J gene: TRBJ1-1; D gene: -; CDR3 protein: CASSLMNTEAFF; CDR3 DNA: TGTGCCAGCTCACTAATGAACACTGAAGCTTTCTTT
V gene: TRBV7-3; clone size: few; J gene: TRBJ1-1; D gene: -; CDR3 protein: CASSLSRLGSTEAFF; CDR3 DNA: TGTGCCAGCAGCTTAAGTCGTTTAGGGAGCACTGAAGCTTTCTTT
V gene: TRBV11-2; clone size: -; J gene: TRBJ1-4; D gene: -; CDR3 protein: CASSPTSGAAEKLFF; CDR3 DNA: TGTGCCAGCAGCCCCACAAGTGGAGCAGCTGAAAAACTGTTTTTT
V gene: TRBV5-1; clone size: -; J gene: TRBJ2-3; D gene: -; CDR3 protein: CASSFSEPTDTQYF; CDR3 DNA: TGCGCCAGCAGCTTTTCAGAACCTACAGATACGCAGTATTTT
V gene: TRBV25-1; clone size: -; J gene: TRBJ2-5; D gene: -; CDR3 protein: CASSETSVLQTQYF; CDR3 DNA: TGTGCCAGCAGTGAAACTAGTGTTCTTCAGACCCAGTACTTC
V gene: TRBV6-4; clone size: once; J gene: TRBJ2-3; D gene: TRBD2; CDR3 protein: CASSAVSGGATDTQYF; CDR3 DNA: TGTGCCAGCAGTGCTGTTAGCGGGGGGGCCACAGATACGCAGTATTTT
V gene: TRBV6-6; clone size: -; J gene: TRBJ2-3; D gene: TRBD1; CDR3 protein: CASSKYYSRSRDRVGADTQYF; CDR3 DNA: TGTGCCAGCAGCAAATATTACTCGAGGTCCCGGGACAGGGTTGGGGCAGATACGCAGTATTTT
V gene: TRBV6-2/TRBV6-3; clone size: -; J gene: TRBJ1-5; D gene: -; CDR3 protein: CASSGDSGTPLVGNQPQHF; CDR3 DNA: TGTGCCAGCAGTGGAGATTCCGGGACACCCCTAGTTGGCAATCAGCCCCAGCATTTT